Listed below are T cell receptor beta chains from one sample, sequenced in a study of cytomegalovirus exposure and HLA in healthy donors. Only in-frame clones appear in the TCRdb table, and some are missing; sequencing was by immunoSEQ multiplex PCR. The repertoire consists of about 130,000 clones, with 82% occurring once and the leading ten covering just over 8%. The material sequenced was PBMCs. These receptors originate from a woman aged 45-59 years in good health and CMV-seropositive. The CDR3 runs from the conserved cysteine through the conserved F or W. The D gene is left open where the match is weak. A clone size is listed for some rows: how often the clone was seen (once, few, many), or a class if it is expanded.

CDR3 protein: CASKVTSTDTQYF
CDR3 DNA: TGTGCCAGTAAAGTGACTAGCACAGATACGCAGTATTTT
CDR3 length: 13
clone size: NA
V gene: TRBV7-6
J gene: TRBJ2-3
D gene: NA

CDR3 protein: CASSRGQGEGGYTF
CDR3 DNA: TGTGCCAGCAGCCGAGGACAGGGGGAAGGGGGCTACACCTTC
CDR3 length: 14
clone size: NA
V gene: TRBV7-2
J gene: TRBJ1-2
D gene: TRBD1

CDR3 protein: CASISDRLNEKLFF
CDR3 DNA: TGTGCCAGCATCTCGGACAGATTAAATGAAAAACTGTTTTTT
CDR3 length: 14
clone size: NA
V gene: TRBV2
J gene: TRBJ1-4
D gene: NA

CDR3 protein: CSVDILAAYNEQFF
CDR3 DNA: TGCAGCGTTGATATACTAGCGGCCTACAATGAGCAGTTCTTC
CDR3 length: 14
clone size: NA
V gene: TRBV29-1
J gene: TRBJ2-1
D gene: TRBD2

CDR3 protein: CASSLGPRDRGGKGQPQHF
CDR3 DNA: TGTGCCAGCAGCTTAGGGCCCAGGGACAGAGGGGGCAAGGGTCAGCCCCAGCATTTT
CDR3 length: 19
clone size: NA
V gene: TRBV7-6
J gene: TRBJ1-5
D gene: TRBD1

CDR3 protein: CASSGQGDLTDTQYF
CDR3 DNA: TGTGCCAGCAGCGGACAGGGGGATCTCACAGATACGCAGTATTTT
CDR3 length: 15
clone size: NA
V gene: TRBV5-4
J gene: TRBJ2-3
D gene: TRBD1

CDR3 protein: CASSSQGNEQFF
CDR3 DNA: TGCGCCAGCAGCTCACAGGGCAATGAGCAGTTCTTC
CDR3 length: 12
clone size: NA
V gene: TRBV5-1
J gene: TRBJ2-1
D gene: NA

CDR3 protein: CASSHLAVGGYTF
CDR3 DNA: TGCGCCAGCAGCCACTTGGCGGTTGGGGGCTACACCTTC
CDR3 length: 13
clone size: NA
V gene: TRBV4-1
J gene: TRBJ1-2
D gene: NA

CDR3 protein: CASSLRGSSLAGRYNEQFF
CDR3 DNA: TGTGCCAGCAGCTTAAGGGGATCGTCCCTAGCGGGGCGGTACAATGAGCAGTTCTTC
CDR3 length: 19
clone size: NA
V gene: TRBV7-2
J gene: TRBJ2-1
D gene: TRBD2

CDR3 protein: CASSLSRSNEKLFF
CDR3 DNA: TGCGCCAGCAGCTTGTCCAGGTCTAATGAAAAACTGTTTTTT
CDR3 length: 14
clone size: NA
V gene: TRBV5-1
J gene: TRBJ1-4
D gene: NA

CDR3 protein: CASSVEVFGGGDTQYF
CDR3 DNA: TGTGCCAGCAGCGTAGAGGTTTTTGGGGGAGGAGATACGCAGTATTTT
CDR3 length: 16
clone size: NA
V gene: TRBV9
J gene: TRBJ2-3
D gene: NA

CDR3 protein: CASGTDSTDTQYF
CDR3 DNA: TGCGCCAGCGGGACAGATAGCACAGATACGCAGTATTTT
CDR3 length: 13
clone size: once
V gene: TRBV5-1
J gene: TRBJ2-3
D gene: TRBD1

CDR3 protein: CASSEYPGQGDGYTF
CDR3 DNA: TGTGCCAGCAGTGAATACCCAGGTCAGGGGGATGGCTACACCTTC
CDR3 length: 15
clone size: NA
V gene: TRBV6-1
J gene: TRBJ1-2
D gene: TRBD1

CDR3 protein: CASSYSPRVADQPQHF
CDR3 DNA: TGTGCCAGCAGTTACTCGCCCCGTGTGGCGGATCAGCCCCAGCATTTT
CDR3 length: 16
clone size: NA
V gene: TRBV6-6
J gene: TRBJ1-5
D gene: NA

CDR3 protein: CASSVTGTGFYEQYF
CDR3 DNA: TGTGCCAGCAGTGTTACCGGGACAGGGTTCTACGAGCAGTACTTC
CDR3 length: 15
clone size: NA
V gene: TRBV28
J gene: TRBJ2-7
D gene: TRBD1

CDR3 protein: CASSLTGEGDGYTF
CDR3 DNA: TGTGCCAGCAGCTTGACGGGGGAGGGGGATGGCTACACCTTC
CDR3 length: 14
clone size: NA
V gene: TRBV27
J gene: TRBJ1-2
D gene: NA

CDR3 protein: CAISDELAGLYGYTF
CDR3 DNA: TGTGCCATCAGTGACGAGTTGGCAGGGCTCTATGGCTACACCTTC
CDR3 length: 15
clone size: NA
V gene: TRBV10-3
J gene: TRBJ1-2
D gene: NA

CDR3 protein: CASSPLKFNEQYF
CDR3 DNA: TGTGCCAGCAGCCCACTGAAATTCAACGAGCAGTACTTC
CDR3 length: 13
clone size: NA
V gene: TRBV11-2
J gene: TRBJ2-7
D gene: NA

CDR3 protein: CSVGGLQGASGEQYF
CDR3 DNA: TGCAGCGTTGGGGGGTTACAGGGGGCATCGGGAGAGCAGTACTTC
CDR3 length: 15
clone size: NA
V gene: TRBV29-1
J gene: TRBJ2-7
D gene: TRBD1

CDR3 protein: CATSRQDNHYEQYF
CDR3 DNA: TGTGCCACGTCTCGACAGGACAACCACTACGAGCAGTACTTC
CDR3 length: 14
clone size: NA
V gene: TRBV15
J gene: TRBJ2-7
D gene: NA

CDR3 protein: CASRGFSSNQPQHF
CDR3 DNA: TGTGCCAGCAGGGGCTTTTCTAGCAATCAGCCCCAGCATTTT
CDR3 length: 14
clone size: NA
V gene: TRBV6-5
J gene: TRBJ1-5
D gene: NA

CDR3 protein: CASSPVGQWNTEAFF
CDR3 DNA: TGTGCCAGCAGCCCCGTCGGACAATGGAACACTGAAGCTTTCTTT
CDR3 length: 15
clone size: once
V gene: TRBV6-6
J gene: TRBJ1-1
D gene: NA

CDR3 protein: CASSSRTGSYEQYF
CDR3 DNA: TGTGCCAGCAGCTCCAGGACAGGGTCCTACGAGCAGTACTTC
CDR3 length: 14
clone size: few
V gene: TRBV7-2
J gene: TRBJ2-7
D gene: TRBD1

CDR3 protein: CASSTTSAGSYEQYF
CDR3 DNA: TGTGCCAGCAGTACAACTAGCGCCGGCTCCTACGAGCAGTACTTC
CDR3 length: 15
clone size: NA
V gene: TRBV27
J gene: TRBJ2-7
D gene: TRBD2

CDR3 protein: CASSPQGIGEPQHF
CDR3 DNA: TGTGCCAGCAGTCCCCAGGGGATAGGCGAGCCCCAGCATTTT
CDR3 length: 14
clone size: NA
V gene: TRBV27
J gene: TRBJ1-5
D gene: NA

CDR3 protein: CASRPPGQGMRRNTEAFF
CDR3 DNA: TGTGCCAGCAGACCCCCGGGACAGGGAATGCGCAGGAACACTGAAGCTTTCTTT
CDR3 length: 18
clone size: NA
V gene: TRBV28
J gene: TRBJ1-1
D gene: TRBD1

CDR3 protein: CAWSRGQGVQPQHF
CDR3 DNA: TGTGCCTGGAGTAGGGGACAGGGGGTTCAGCCCCAGCATTTT
CDR3 length: 14
clone size: NA
V gene: TRBV30
J gene: TRBJ1-5
D gene: TRBD1

CDR3 protein: CASSLFQGARGYTF
CDR3 DNA: TGTGCCAGCAGTTTATTTCAGGGGGCGCGGGGCTACACCTTC
CDR3 length: 14
clone size: NA
V gene: TRBV28
J gene: TRBJ1-2
D gene: TRBD1

CDR3 protein: CASGAGLNQPQHF
CDR3 DNA: TGCGCCAGCGGCGCAGGCCTAAATCAGCCCCAGCATTTT
CDR3 length: 13
clone size: once
V gene: TRBV4-1
J gene: TRBJ1-5
D gene: NA

CDR3 protein: CASSQGSSGRGEQYF
CDR3 DNA: TGCGCCAGCAGCCAGGGGTCTAGCGGGAGAGGCGAGCAGTACTTC
CDR3 length: 15
clone size: once
V gene: TRBV4-1
J gene: TRBJ2-7
D gene: TRBD2

CDR3 protein: CASTFQAGGGYTF
CDR3 DNA: TGTGCCAGCACCTTTCAGGCAGGGGGCGGCTACACCTTC
CDR3 length: 13
clone size: NA
V gene: TRBV6-6
J gene: TRBJ1-2
D gene: TRBD1

CDR3 protein: CASSRTGDGETQYF
CDR3 DNA: TGTGCCAGCAGTCGGACAGGGGATGGAGAGACCCAGTACTTC
CDR3 length: 14
clone size: NA
V gene: TRBV6-6
J gene: TRBJ2-5
D gene: TRBD1

CDR3 protein: CASSLVTGGLTGELFF
CDR3 DNA: TGCGCCAGCAGCTTGGTGACAGGGGGCCTCACCGGGGAGCTGTTTTTT
CDR3 length: 16
clone size: few
V gene: TRBV5-1
J gene: TRBJ2-2
D gene: TRBD1

CDR3 protein: CASSPRRGTDSNQPQHF
CDR3 DNA: TGTGCCAGCTCACCGAGGAGGGGAACAGATAGCAATCAGCCCCAGCATTTT
CDR3 length: 17
clone size: NA
V gene: TRBV18
J gene: TRBJ1-5
D gene: NA

CDR3 protein: CASSGQGATYGYTF
CDR3 DNA: TGTGCCAGCAGTGGACAGGGGGCGACCTACGGCTACACCTTC
CDR3 length: 14
clone size: NA
V gene: TRBV2
J gene: TRBJ1-2
D gene: TRBD1

CDR3 protein: CASYTGVYTEAFF
CDR3 DNA: TGTGCCAGTTATACAGGGGTTTACACTGAAGCTTTCTTT
CDR3 length: 13
clone size: NA
V gene: TRBV6-1
J gene: TRBJ1-1
D gene: TRBD1

CDR3 protein: CASSLGGTAFYGYTF
CDR3 DNA: TGTGCCAGCAGCTTAGGCGGGACAGCTTTCTATGGCTACACCTTC
CDR3 length: 15
clone size: NA
V gene: TRBV7-9
J gene: TRBJ1-2
D gene: TRBD1